These 20 T cell receptor beta chains were all obtained from the same sample, sequenced in a study of control samples from healthy donors and cancer patients. TCRdb's table, derived via immunoSEQ multiplex PCR, lists solely in-frame clones and lacks some. The sample includes 140,000 or so clones, 89% of them seen just once. The sample was blood. Every receptor here comes from a man between 25 and 39 years old in good health.

This rearrangement joins TRBV7-2 to TRBJ2-1; TRBD1 might be the D (5 bases). The V end was cut by 4 bases, the J end by 2 bases, with 12 bases between. The CDR3 totals 15 residues. CDR1 is SGHTA and CDR2 is FQGNSA in the germline V gene. The DNA of the CDR3 is TGTGCCAGCAGCTCTCAAAAGGGGCCCTACAATGAGCAGTTCTTC. It encodes CASSSQKGPYNEQFF.

The genes are TRBV10-3 and TRBJ2-5; no definite D call. Per the germline V gene, CDR1 is ENHRY and CDR2 is SYGVKD. This CDR3 has 11 amino acids. Trimming took 5 bases from V and 5 from J, leaving 6 bases between them. The CDR3 DNA sequence: TGTGCCATCAGTCGTGGGGAGACCCAGTACTTC. Translated: CAISRGETQYF.

This clone has a single count. The chain employs TRBV3-1 (or the pseudogene TRBV3-2) and TRBJ1-2, with D unresolved. Trimming took off 3 bases at V and 5 bases at J, with 22 bases between the two ends. The CDR3 is 17 amino acids. The V gene's germline CDR1 is LGHDT and CDR2 YNNKEL (reference sequence). The CDR3 DNA sequence: TGTGCCAGCAGCCAGGCCGCGCGACGGGCGACTTGGTATGGCTACACCTTC. This gives the protein CASSQAARRATWYGYTF.

V and J are TRBV4-3 and TRBJ1-2; D may be TRBD1 (5 bases). Germline lookup yields CDR1 LGHNA and CDR2 YSLEER. V lost 0 bases and J 8 bases, leaving 16 bases between the germline ends. The CDR3 totals 15 residues. The CDR3 DNA follows: TGCGCCAGCAGCCAAGATCGTGGGACCACGATGGGCTACACCTTC. Translating gives CASSQDRGTTMGYTF.

The chain combines TRBV19 with TRBJ1-5; tentatively, D is TRBD1 (5 bases). V lost 3 bases, J lost 4 bases, and 13 bases lay in between. Germline CDR1 reads LNHDA; CDR2 reads SQIVND (reference sequence). The length of the CDR3 is 15 residues. The CDR3 sequence is CASSMQGGANQPQHF. DNA of the CDR3: TGTGCCAGTAGTATGCAGGGTGGGGCGAATCAGCCCCAGCATTTT.

This chain joins TRBV7-2 and TRBJ2-1, with D possibly being TRBD1 (6 bases). The CDR3 length is 15 residues. Germline V lookup: CDR1 SGHTA, CDR2 FQGNSA. V lost 5 bases, J lost 8 bases, and 19 bases lay in between. CDR3 nucleotide sequence: TGTGCCAGCAGCGCAGTAACCAGGGGCGCGGATGAGCAGTTCTTC. Its protein is CASSAVTRGADEQFF.

The V and J genes are TRBV11-2 and TRBJ2-2; 7 positions agree with TRBD2. The V segment lost 6 bases and the J segment 4 bases; nucleotides outside the gene matches: 5. This CDR3 contains 14 residues. Germline assignment: CDR1 SGHAT and CDR2 FQNNGV. The CDR3 loop is CASSLRGSTGELFF. In nucleotides, the CDR3 is TGTGCCAGCAGTCTGCGGGGGAGCACCGGGGAGCTGTTTTTT. The entire variable domain, with the rest obtained from reference TRBV11-2 and TRBJ2-2, is as follows: EAGVAQSPRYKIIEKRQSVAFWCNPISGHATLYWYQQILGQGPKLLIQFQNNGVVDDSQLPKDRFSAERLKGVDSTLKIQPAKLEDSAVYLCASSLRGSTGELFFGEGSRLTVL.

This sequence joins TRBV5-4 and TRBJ1-6; TRBD1 might be the D (5 bases). Trimming removed 0 bases from V and 8 bases from J, with 9 bases in between. This CDR3 contains 14 residues. Per germline, CDR1 SGHNT and CDR2 YYREEE (reference sequence). CDR3 protein: CASSLEAGDSPLHF. Written as DNA, the CDR3 is TGTGCCAGCAGCTTGGAGGCGGGGGATTCACCCCTCCACTTT.

This clone was counted once. CDR3 nucleotides: TGCGCCAGCAGCCAAGAAATACTGGGACAGGAGAACAATGAGCAGTTCTTC. It translates to CASSQEILGQENNEQFF. The rearrangement links TRBV4-3 to TRBJ2-1; 8 nucleotides line up with TRBD1. The CDR3 contains 17 residues. Germline V lookup: CDR1 LGHNA, CDR2 YSLEER. Unmatched junction bases numbered 9, after V lost 0 bases and J lost 5 bases.

The chain combines TRBV5-6 with TRBJ1-6; D possibly corresponds to TRBD1 (5 bases). With 2 bases removed from V and 7 bases from J, the gap between germline ends came to 13 bases. Germline lookup yields CDR1 SGHDT and CDR2 YYEEEE. There are 15 residues in the CDR3. The CDR3 DNA reads TGTGCCAGCAGCTTTGGCAGGGCCGGGAATTCACCCCTCCACTTT. It is translated as CASSFGRAGNSPLHF.

A few counts support this clone. The chain links TRBV19 to TRBJ2-1; no firm D call. V was cut by 3 bases and J by 7 bases, with 10 bases left in between. The CDR3 runs to 13 residues. CDR1 is LNHDA and CDR2 is SQIVND in the germline V gene (reference sequence). The CDR3 DNA reads as TGTGCCAGTAGTATCCCCTTGGCTAATGAGCAGTTCTTC. This sequence encodes CASSIPLANEQFF. The variable domain in full, completed from reference TRBV19 and TRBJ2-1, reads DGGITQSPKYLFRKEGQNVTLSCEQNLNHDAMYWYRQDPGQGLRLIYYSQIVNDFQKGDIAEGYSVSREKKESFPLTVTSAQKNPTAFYLCASSIPLANEQFFGPGTRLTVL.

V is TRBV18 and J is TRBJ2-7, with TRBD1 matching 11 bases. Germline CDR1 is KGHSH and CDR2 is LQKENI. This CDR3 region has 15 residues. V dropped 3 bases and J dropped 0; count of bases not matched to a gene: 1. The CDR3 is CASSPGQGVSYEQYF. In nucleotides, the CDR3 is TGTGCCAGCTCACCGGGACAGGGGGTCTCCTACGAGCAGTACTTC.

The count of this clone is one. The chain has TRBV11-2 and TRBJ2-1, with 10 positions matching TRBD2. Per the germline V gene, CDR1 is SGHAT and CDR2 is FQNNGV. The CDR3 has 15 residues. J was trimmed by 6 bases and V by 5 bases; bases with no gene match: 7. The CDR3 reads CASSSGRAEVNEQFF. The CDR3 coding sequence is TGTGCCAGCAGCAGCGGGAGGGCCGAAGTCAATGAGCAGTTCTTC.

J is TRBJ2-3 and V is TRBV9, with TRBD1 matching over 7 bases. The V gene end was trimmed by 4 bases and the J gene end by 0 bases; junction bases not matched to a gene: 5. This CDR3 has 15 amino acids. From germline, CDR1 is SGDLS and CDR2 YYNGEE. The CDR3 loop reads CASSLPGQSTDTQYF. CDR3 DNA: TGTGCCAGCAGCTTACCGGGACAGAGCACAGATACGCAGTATTTT.

This clone has a handful of counts. V is TRBV9 and J is TRBJ2-2, with TRBD2 matching 9 bases. The CDR3 runs 16 residues. V lost 2 bases to trimming and J lost 7 bases; unmatched junction nucleotides: 9. CDR1 is SGDLS and CDR2 is YYNGEE in the germline V gene. The CDR3 sequence is CASSVTGTSLVGELFF. DNA for the CDR3: TGTGCCAGCAGCGTGACCGGGACTAGCCTCGTCGGGGAGCTGTTTTTT.

V usage is TRBV5-1 and J usage is TRBJ1-1; 7 bases fit TRBD1. V shed 3 bases and J 4 bases; nucleotides not matched to a gene: 3. Germline loops: CDR1 SGHRS, CDR2 YFSETQ. CDR3 size: 13 residues. The CDR3 DNA reads TGCGCCAGCAGCTACCCAGGGGGCACTGAAGCTTTCTTT. It encodes CASSYPGGTEAFF.

J is TRBJ2-3 and V is TRBV4-3; 12 bases align to TRBD2. The CDR3 loop spans 15 amino acids. The junction had 4 bases not matched to a gene; V was cut back by 7 bases and J by 2 bases. Per the germline V gene, CDR1 is LGHNA and CDR2 is YSLEER. Written as DNA, the CDR3 is TGCGCCAGCACGAGACTAGCGGGGGACACAGATACGCAGTATTTT. It is translated as CASTRLAGDTDTQYF.

The chain combines TRBV5-4 with TRBJ2-5, with D hard to call. V lost 4 bases, J lost 1 base, and 2 bases lay in between. The CDR3 is 11 amino acids. Germline lookup yields CDR1 SGHNT and CDR2 YYREEE (reference sequence). CDR3 DNA sequence: TGTGCCAGCAGCAGCCAAGAGACCCAGTACTTC. Translation gives CASSSQETQYF.

The V and J genes are TRBV2 and TRBJ1-3; D not certain. There are 16 residues in the CDR3. V was trimmed by 3 bases and J by 4 bases, leaving 16 bases between them. Germline V gene lookup returns CDR1 SNHLY and CDR2 FYNNEI. DNA of the CDR3: TGTGCCAGCAGTGACCAGTCCTTTAGAGTGGGAAACACCATATATTTT. Translated, it gives CASSDQSFRVGNTIYF.

The chain combines TRBV24-1 with TRBJ2-2, with 7 bases identical to TRBD1. J gave up 5 bases and V 3 bases, and 11 bases lay outside the gene matches. Germline V gives CDR1 KGHDR, CDR2 SFDVKD. CDR3 length equals 17 residues. CDR3 DNA: TGTGCCACCAGTGATGCCCTGCACAGGGGAGAGACCGGGGAGCTGTTTTTT. It yields the protein CATSDALHRGETGELFF.